Sequencing of this TCR beta chain was carried out in a study of blood T cell repertoires in COVID-19. Study background: T cells, B-cell-depleted T cells, or PBMCs provided the cDNA or gDNA that served as material.

In the study's own analysis: Researchers report that nucleated cell counts were estimated from reference gene primer amplification. Libraries were prepared by immunoSEQ multiplex PCR; TCRdb keeps only in-frame clonotypes and omits some of them. V and J calls plus clone size are reproduced from that table; the DNA served to infer D and trimming. The sample has approximately 66,000 clones; about nine tenths are singletons. Germline CDR1 is LGHDT and CDR2 is YNNKEL (reference sequence). Trimming took off 1 base at V and 2 bases at J, with 9 bases between the two ends. The CDR3 totals 14 residues. This clonotype originated in a man aged 60 to 69 with acute or convalescent COVID-19. The chain has TRBV3-1 (or the pseudogene TRBV3-2) and TRBJ2-7; D is possibly TRBD2 (7 bases). Sequenced: peripheral blood. CDR3 in DNA: TGTGCCAGCAGCCAAGGGGGGGGGCCCTACGAGCAGTACTTC. Translated: CASSQGGGPYEQYF.